This T cell receptor (beta chain) came from a study of T cell repertoires in cytomegalovirus infection. On the study more broadly: Well-studied HLA-B-restricted epitopes and recently identified HLA-C-restricted epitopes of CMV were both used in the study. Matching HLA type and CMV infection were both indicated by public TCR beta signatures.

In TCRdb, the reads were re-called with MiXCR into one record per CDR3 protein. The sample includes roughly 990,000 distinct CDR3 sequences, roughly 31% seen only once; the top ten take around 15%. As to this clonotype: Its target is unknown.

Study observations and caveats: There were HLA-C-restricted CMV-specific TCR beta clonotypes dominating the ex vivo response. The study identified carriers of CMV plus the relevant HLA from cumulative public TCR beta family frequency.

The CDR3 has 15 residues. The V end was cut by 1 base, the J end by 7 bases, with 16 bases between. Germline V gene data show CDR1 as LGHDT and CDR2 as YNNKEL (reference sequence). The sample in question was cultured CD8+ T cells from PBMCs, obtained from culture after CMV antigen stimulation. The sequence was obtained from a human donor in good health (CMV status not recorded). Some clones in this sample may be carry-over from other donors' samples. The chain joins TRBV3-1 to TRBJ2-5; D may be TRBD2 (7 bases). This CDR3 reads CASSQVRGALLTQYF. DNA of the CDR3: TGTGCCAGCAGCCAAGTACGGGGGGCGCTTTTGACCCAGTACTTC.